This is a list of T cell receptor beta chains from one sample in a study of T cell responses to AZD1222 COVID-19 vaccine. The table came from immunoSEQ multiplex PCR; TCRdb's copy has only in-frame clones and leaves some out. The table shows over 120,000 clones, with approximately 92% occurring only once. The input for sequencing was peripheral blood, taken on day 0 of AZD1222 vaccination. These TCRs come from an adult in good health. CDR3s include the opening cysteine and the closing phenylalanine or tryptophan. D genes are given only for firm matches. Size values are once, few and many counts, or a class for expanded clones, and some rows have none.

D,V,size,J,DNA,CDR3
NA,TRBV2,NA,TRBJ1-3,TGTGCCAGCAGTGAGCAGGGGTTAACTGGAAACACCATATATTTT,CASSEQGLTGNTIYF
NA,TRBV12-3/TRBV12-4,NA,TRBJ1-1,TGTGCCAGCAGTCGAACAGGGCACACTGAAGCTTTCTTT,CASSRTGHTEAFF
NA,TRBV24-1,NA,TRBJ2-3,TGTGCCACCAGTGAACGGGCCCTCGGCACAGATACGCAGTATTTT,CATSERALGTDTQYF
NA,TRBV9,NA,TRBJ2-1,TGTGCCAGCAGGGACGGGGGAACCTACAATGAGCAGTTCTTC,CASRDGGTYNEQFF
NA,TRBV30,NA,TRBJ1-2,TGTGCCTGGAGCCCCTCAGGCTATGGCTACACCTTC,CAWSPSGYGYTF
NA,TRBV6-5,NA,TRBJ2-7,TGTGCCAGCAGCAGTGTCGCCTACGAGCAGTACTTC,CASSSVAYEQYF
NA,TRBV2,NA,TRBJ1-5,TGTGCCAGCAGTGATTTGGGAGCTCAGCCCCAGCATTTT,CASSDLGAQPQHF
TRBD2,TRBV7-9,once,TRBJ2-7,TGTGCCAGCAGCAACAGAAGGTTAGCGGGAGCTCCCTCCTACGAGCAGTACTTC,CASSNRRLAGAPSYEQYF
NA,TRBV28,NA,TRBJ1-2,TGTGCCAGCAGCAAGGTGCCGAGCCGCTATGGCTACACCTTC,CASSKVPSRYGYTF
NA,TRBV5-1,NA,TRBJ2-1,TGCGCCAGCAGCTTCGTTGGGGGCGTTCTCGATGAGCAGTTCTTC,CASSFVGGVLDEQFF
NA,TRBV27,NA,TRBJ2-1,TGTGCCAGCAAGTTAAGGGGGTGGGCCGATGAGCAGTTCTTC,CASKLRGWADEQFF
NA,TRBV6-5,once,TRBJ1-2,TGTGCCAGCAGGGGGGGGACTTGGGATGGTGGCTACACCTTC,CASRGGTWDGGYTF
NA,TRBV7-3,NA,TRBJ2-2,TGTGCCAGCAGCTTTAACACCGGGGAGCTGTTTTTT,CASSFNTGELFF
TRBD1,TRBV5-1,NA,TRBJ1-3,TGCGCCAGCAGCGCGACAGGGTTATCCTCTGGAAACACCATATATTTT,CASSATGLSSGNTIYF
TRBD1,TRBV5-1,NA,TRBJ2-6,TGCGCCAGCAGCTCTATGGACAGGGCTGACTCTGGGGCCAACGTCCTGACTTTC,CASSSMDRADSGANVLTF
NA,TRBV5-6,once,TRBJ1-4,TGTGCCAGCAGCGTCCCAGGGTGGGATAATGAAAAACTGTTTTTT,CASSVPGWDNEKLFF
NA,TRBV14,NA,TRBJ2-7,TGTGCCAGCAGCCAAGATTTCACTTTGGAGCAGTACTTC,CASSQDFTLEQYF
NA,TRBV11-3,few,TRBJ1-3,TGTGCCAGCAGCTTAGACCGAAACAGGGAAGTAAGAAACACCATATATTTT,CASSLDRNREVRNTIYF
TRBD1,TRBV5-6,NA,TRBJ1-3,TGTGCCAGCAGCTCAACGGACAGGGGTATTCCTGGAAACACCATATATTTT,CASSSTDRGIPGNTIYF
TRBD2,TRBV24-1,NA,TRBJ2-2,TGTGCCACCAGTGGGGATAGCGGGAGGACCGGGGAGCTGTTTTTT,CATSGDSGRTGELFF
NA,TRBV25-1,NA,TRBJ2-5,TGTGCCAGCAGTGAATTATCGGGGCTCCAGTACTTC,CASSELSGLQYF
NA,TRBV11-2,NA,TRBJ1-5,TGTGCCAGCAGCTTAAAGCCAGGAAACAATCAGCCCCAGCATTTT,CASSLKPGNNQPQHF
TRBD1,TRBV18,NA,TRBJ1-2,TGTGCCAGCTCACCACTGGACAGGGGCCGTGGCTACACCTTC,CASSPLDRGRGYTF
NA,TRBV4-1,NA,TRBJ1-5,TGCGCCAGCAGCCAAGATATAGACGCGGTAAATCAGCCCCAGCATTTT,CASSQDIDAVNQPQHF
TRBD1,TRBV3-1/TRBV3-2,NA,TRBJ2-1,TGTGCCAGCAGCCAGGAAACAGGGGGCTTGGATAATGAGCAGTTCTTC,CASSQETGGLDNEQFF
TRBD2,TRBV27,NA,TRBJ2-2,TGTGCCAGCAGAAGAGCGGGAGCGATCGGGGAGCTGTTTTTT,CASRRAGAIGELFF
NA,TRBV5-4,NA,TRBJ2-5,TGTGCCAGCAGCTCTCTCCCAGCGGTGTACCAAGAGACCCAGTACTTC,CASSSLPAVYQETQYF
NA,TRBV28,NA,TRBJ2-1,TGTGCCAGCACCTTCCAACAGGGCTCCTACAATGAGCAGTTCTTC,CASTFQQGSYNEQFF
TRBD2,TRBV10-1,NA,TRBJ2-7,TGCGCCAGCAGTGAATCTCGGACTAGCGGGAGGAATAGAGACGAGCAGTACTTC,CASSESRTSGRNRDEQYF
NA,TRBV5-6,NA,TRBJ2-2,TGTGCCACTCAGGGACACCCCACCGGGGAGCTGTTTTTT,CATQGHPTGELFF
NA,TRBV18,NA,TRBJ1-1,TGTGCCAGCTTGACTTTAGGGTTGACTGAAGCTTTCTTT,CASLTLGLTEAFF
TRBD2,TRBV3-1/TRBV3-2,NA,TRBJ2-7,TGTGCCAGCAGCCGCCGGACCTCTAGCGGGGCTTCCTACGAGCAGTACTTC,CASSRRTSSGASYEQYF
TRBD2,TRBV5-1,NA,TRBJ2-2,TGCGCCAGCAGAGGACTAGCGGGAGTTCTGATGAGCGGGGAGCTGTTTTTT,CASRGLAGVLMSGELFF
NA,TRBV7-2,NA,TRBJ1-1,TGTGCCAGCAGCTTAGCGGTGGGGACGGGTGAAGCTTTCTTT,CASSLAVGTGEAFF
NA,TRBV12-3/TRBV12-4,NA,TRBJ2-7,TGTGCCAGCACCGGGACTGATGACTACGAGCAGTACTTC,CASTGTDDYEQYF
TRBD1,TRBV19,NA,TRBJ2-2,TGTGCCAGTAGGCCAAACCGGGACAGGGGTCCCGGGGAGCTGTTTTTT,CASRPNRDRGPGELFF
NA,TRBV24-1,once,TRBJ2-3,TGTGCCACCAGTGATTCAGGGGACCCCACAGATACGCAGTATTTT,CATSDSGDPTDTQYF
TRBD1,TRBV18,NA,TRBJ1-1,TGTGCCAGCTCACCCACAGGGGATACTGAAGCTTTCTTT,CASSPTGDTEAFF
NA,TRBV3-1/TRBV3-2,NA,TRBJ1-2,TGTGCCAGCAGCCCTTTTACCCGGGACACTACTAACTATGGCTACACCTTC,CASSPFTRDTTNYGYTF
NA,TRBV27,NA,TRBJ2-2,TGTGCCAGCAGTTTCCTAACCGGGGAGCTGTTTTTT,CASSFLTGELFF
NA,TRBV11-2,NA,TRBJ2-7,TGTGCCAGCAGCCCCATTAATCGGGCAGGGAGCTCCTACGAGCAGTACTTC,CASSPINRAGSSYEQYF
TRBD1,TRBV7-9,NA,TRBJ2-7,TGTGCCAGCAGCTTAGGAATGACAGGGGCGCACGAGCAGTACTTC,CASSLGMTGAHEQYF
TRBD1,TRBV3-1/TRBV3-2,once,TRBJ1-1,TGTGCCAGCAGCCAAGATTCAGGGGGAGCTGAAGCTTTCTTT,CASSQDSGGAEAFF
NA,TRBV3-1/TRBV3-2,NA,TRBJ1-2,TGTGCCAGCAGCCAAGTTAAGGATTTAGGCCGAGGCGGCTACACCTTC,CASSQVKDLGRGGYTF
TRBD2,TRBV5-1,NA,TRBJ2-1,TGCGCCAGCAGCCGCAAAGAGACTAGCGCGAATGAGCAGTTCTTC,CASSRKETSANEQFF
TRBD1,TRBV13,NA,TRBJ2-7,TGTGCCAGCAGCTTAGGGATTGGGGACAGATTTACCTACGAGCAGTACTTC,CASSLGIGDRFTYEQYF
NA,TRBV7-8,NA,TRBJ2-1,TGTGCCAGCAGCCCTAGGGACCAAGCCTACAATGAGCAGTTCTTC,CASSPRDQAYNEQFF
TRBD2,TRBV3-1/TRBV3-2,NA,TRBJ2-1,TGTGCCAGCAGCCCGCCAGGTCTAGCGGGGGGGGCGGAGCAGTTCTTC,CASSPPGLAGGAEQFF
TRBD2,TRBV10-3,NA,TRBJ2-1,TGTGCCATCAGTGAGCGGCTAGCGGGAGGTTCCCACAATGAGCAGTTCTTC,CAISERLAGGSHNEQFF